These T cell receptor beta chains were read from a single sample in a study of CXCR3-negative and CXCR3-positive naive CD8 T cells. After re-calling the 5' RACE reads, TCRdb lists one entry per CDR3 protein, DNA absent. This sample's table has some 130,000 distinct CDR3 sequences. The sequenced sample was naive CXCR3+ CD8+ T cells from blood. The source is a human donor in good health. Some clones in this sample may be carry-over from other donors' samples. CDR3s include the opening cysteine and the closing phenylalanine or tryptophan. Each record gives: V gene, J gene, CDR3 protein.

>TRBV5-4|TRBJ2-3
CASSPTSGGATDTQYF
>TRBV5-6|TRBJ2-3
CASSLRLAGPFSTDTQYF
>TRBV29-1|TRBJ2-3
CSVEGGTGIGLSLTDTQYF
>TRBV29-1|TRBJ2-1
CSATSVSSYNEQFF
>TRBV27|TRBJ2-1
CASSLNVGLAGHEQFF
>TRBV12-3/TRBV12-4|TRBJ2-7
CASTLARAGIYNEQYF
>TRBV9|TRBJ2-5
CASSVRSGETQYF
>TRBV7-9|TRBJ2-2
CASSLAPVNTGELFF
>TRBV7-3|TRBJ1-6
CASSFCSENRSSYNSPLHF
>TRBV7-9|TRBJ2-1
CASSLGGEPYNEQFF
>TRBV7-9|TRBJ2-7
CAQGQDSSYEQYF
>TRBV9|TRBJ1-1
CASSVAGLMNTEAFF
>TRBV15|TRBJ2-7
CATSGPYDRVSTYEQYF
>TRBV5-6|TRBJ2-2
CASSLSGELFF
>TRBV9|TRBJ1-2
CASLSLDGDSYGYTF
>TRBV11-2|TRBJ2-3
CASRRGLAGSTDTQYF